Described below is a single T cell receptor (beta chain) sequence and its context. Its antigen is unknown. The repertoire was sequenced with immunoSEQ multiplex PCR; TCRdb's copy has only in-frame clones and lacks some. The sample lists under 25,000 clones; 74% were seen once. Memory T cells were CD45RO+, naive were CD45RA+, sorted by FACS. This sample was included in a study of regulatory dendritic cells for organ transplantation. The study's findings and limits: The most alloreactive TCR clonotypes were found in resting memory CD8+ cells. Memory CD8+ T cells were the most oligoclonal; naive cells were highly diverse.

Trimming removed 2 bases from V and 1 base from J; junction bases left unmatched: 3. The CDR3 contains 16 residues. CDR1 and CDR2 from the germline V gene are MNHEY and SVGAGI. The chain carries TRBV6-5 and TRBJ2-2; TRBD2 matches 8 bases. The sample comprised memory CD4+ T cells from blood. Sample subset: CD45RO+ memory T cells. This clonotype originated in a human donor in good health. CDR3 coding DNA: TGTGCCAGCAGTTACGGGCGGGGGGTGAACACCGGGGAGCTGTTTTTT. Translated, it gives CASSYGRGVNTGELFF.